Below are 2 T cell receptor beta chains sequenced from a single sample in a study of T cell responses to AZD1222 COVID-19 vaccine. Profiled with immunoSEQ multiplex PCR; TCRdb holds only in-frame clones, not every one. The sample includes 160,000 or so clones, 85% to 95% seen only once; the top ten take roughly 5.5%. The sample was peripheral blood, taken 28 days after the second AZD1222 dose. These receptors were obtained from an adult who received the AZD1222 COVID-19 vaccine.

CDR3: CASSPDWEGSPLHF. The CDR3 nucleotides read TGTGCCAGCAGCCCGGACTGGGAAGGTTCACCCCTCCACTTT. The rearrangement joins TRBV5-4 to TRBJ1-6; D remains ambiguous. V was trimmed by 4 bases and J by 9 bases, leaving 14 bases between them. There are 14 residues in the CDR3. Germline V CDR1 and CDR2: SGHNT, YYREEE (reference sequence).

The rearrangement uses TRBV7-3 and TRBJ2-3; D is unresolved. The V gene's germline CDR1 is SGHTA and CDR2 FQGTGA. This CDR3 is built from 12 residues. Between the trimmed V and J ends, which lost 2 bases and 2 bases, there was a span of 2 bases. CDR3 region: CASSLDTDTQYF. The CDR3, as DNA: TGTGCCAGCAGCTTAGACACAGATACGCAGTATTTT.